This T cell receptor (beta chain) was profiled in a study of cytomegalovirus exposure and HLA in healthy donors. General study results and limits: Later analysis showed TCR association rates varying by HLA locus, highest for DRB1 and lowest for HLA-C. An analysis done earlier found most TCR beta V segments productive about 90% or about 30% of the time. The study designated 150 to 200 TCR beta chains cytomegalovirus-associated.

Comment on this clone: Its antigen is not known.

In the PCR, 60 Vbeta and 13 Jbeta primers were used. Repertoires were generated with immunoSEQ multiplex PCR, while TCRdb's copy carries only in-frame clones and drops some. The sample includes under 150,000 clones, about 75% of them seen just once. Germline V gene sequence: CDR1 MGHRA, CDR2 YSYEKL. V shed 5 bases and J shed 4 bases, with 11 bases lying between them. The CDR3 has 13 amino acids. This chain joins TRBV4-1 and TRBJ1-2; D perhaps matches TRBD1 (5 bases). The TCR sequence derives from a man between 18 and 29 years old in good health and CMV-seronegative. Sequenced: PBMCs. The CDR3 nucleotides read TGCGCCAGCAGCGTCAGGGACTTCTATGGCTACACCTTC. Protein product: CASSVRDFYGYTF.